This T cell receptor beta chain emerged from a study of blood T cells in healthy people across ages. This clonotype was counted between two and nine times. A sample-barcoded 5' primer and a J-beta primer mix were used in a second PCR of roughly 7 to 12 cycles. In TCRdb, the 5' RACE reads were re-called with MiXCR into one record per CDR3 protein. Here the sample spans hundreds of thousands of distinct CDR3 sequences, approximately 40% being singletons. Germline CDR1 and CDR2: LNHNV and YYDKDF (reference sequence). The CDR3 is 15 amino acids. Trimming removed 0 bases at V and 9 bases at J, with 12 bases between.

The sequencing input was blood. This TCR came from a man older than 75 in good health. The chain employs TRBV15 and TRBJ1-6, with D perhaps TRBD1 (5 bases). The DNA of the CDR3 is TGTGCCACCAGCAGAGATCAGGCAACAGGTTCACCCCTCCACTTT. Its protein is CATSRDQATGSPLHF.